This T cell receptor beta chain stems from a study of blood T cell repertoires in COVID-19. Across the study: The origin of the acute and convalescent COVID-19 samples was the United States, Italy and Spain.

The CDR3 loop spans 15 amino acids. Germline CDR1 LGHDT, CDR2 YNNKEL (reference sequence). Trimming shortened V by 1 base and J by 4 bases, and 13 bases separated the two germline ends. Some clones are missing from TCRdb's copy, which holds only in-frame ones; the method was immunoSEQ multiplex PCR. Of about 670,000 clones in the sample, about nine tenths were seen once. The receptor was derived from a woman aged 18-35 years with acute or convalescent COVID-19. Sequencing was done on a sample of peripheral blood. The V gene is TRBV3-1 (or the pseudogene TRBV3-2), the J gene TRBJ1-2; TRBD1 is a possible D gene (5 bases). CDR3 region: CASSQGGVVAYGYTF. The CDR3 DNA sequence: TGTGCCAGCAGCCAAGGGGGCGTAGTGGCCTATGGCTACACCTTC.